This TCR beta chain was obtained from a study of T cells in Graves' hyperthyroidism and ophthalmopathy. The authors deemed Graves' hyperthyroidism stable absent ophthalmopathy progression within 18 months. Participants, patients aged 18 to 65, had newly diagnosed hyperthyroidism with a duration under 2 months. Researchers amplified the TCR beta CDR3 regions from RNA transcripts. HTBI primers were the set used in a first-round RT-PCR of the TCR CDR3. TCRdb called the multiplex PCR reads again in MiXCR, with one record for every CDR3 protein. The sample includes 350,000 to 450,000 distinct CDR3 sequences, approximately 14% of them seen just once. This clonotype came up many times. Specimen: blood. This TCR derives from an older woman with Graves' hyperthyroidism.

DNA of the CDR3: TGTGCCAGCAGTTTGGACAACCAAAATGAAAAACTGTTTTTT. It specifies CASSLDNQNEKLFF. The rearrangement links TRBV12-3 or TRBV12-4 to TRBJ1-4; a possible D gene is TRBD1 (5 bases). The CDR3 is made up of 14 amino acids. Trimming left V 3 bases short and J 5 bases short, with 10 bases between.